The 8 T cell receptor beta chains given below trace back to one sample, sequenced in a study of CXCR3-negative and CXCR3-positive naive CD8 T cells. Via 5' RACE with UMI labels, TRB cDNA libraries were prepared. No DNA is given; TCRdb re-called the 5' RACE reads and lists each CDR3 protein once. The sample holds 130,000 or so distinct CDR3 sequences. The sample was naive CXCR3- CD8+ T cells from blood. Documented subset: CD45RO-CCR7+CD27+CD95- naive CD8+ T cells lacking CXCR3 (TNR3-). These receptors came from a human donor in good health. Some clones in this sample may be carry-over from other donors' samples.

The V gene is TRBV29-1, the J gene TRBJ2-7; without DNA, the TCRdb call of TRBD2 cannot be checked. Germline V lookup: CDR1 SQVTM, CDR2 ANQGSEA. The CDR3 is 12 amino acids. Here the CDR3 reads CSVVGTSPEQYF.

The chain joins TRBV24-1 to TRBJ2-2. The length of the CDR3 is 13 residues. The germline V gene has CDR1 KGHDR and CDR2 SFDVKD. CDR3 loop: CATSGGSTGELFF.

V and J are TRBV5-1 and TRBJ2-3; TCRdb's assignment of TRBD1 cannot be checked, as there is no DNA. The CDR3 covers 16 residues. Per germline, CDR1 SGHRS and CDR2 YFSETQ. CDR3 loop: CASSLEDREASDTQYF.

The V and J genes are TRBV29-1 and TRBJ2-1; the D call from TCRdb, TRBD1, cannot be confirmed without DNA. Germline values: CDR1 SQVTM, CDR2 ANQGSEA. This CDR3 spans 16 amino acids. CDR3: CSVDPGQGLAYNEQFF.

V usage is TRBV5-1 and J usage is TRBJ2-7; TCRdb reports TRBD1, a call that lacks DNA to check it against. Germline V gene data show CDR1 as SGHRS and CDR2 as YFSETQ. The CDR3 extends over 15 amino acids. CDR3 amino acids: CASSEWTGGLYEQYF.

This chain links TRBV7-3 with TRBJ2-7; TCRdb's D call of TRBD1 is untestable without DNA. Germline values: CDR1 SGHTA, CDR2 FQGTGA. This CDR3 contains 16 residues. The CDR3 sequence is CASSFGVRGSSYEQYF.

This chain joins TRBV28 and TRBJ2-6; checking the TCRdb D call of TRBD1 is not possible without DNA. This CDR3 region has 18 residues. Germline V lookup: CDR1 MDHEN, CDR2 SYDVKM. CDR3: CASRTRLTGGSGANVLTF.

V is TRBV20-1 and J is TRBJ2-1; TCRdb lists TRBD1, though no DNA is available to test this call. Germline-derived CDR1 and CDR2 are DFQATT and SNEGSKA (reference sequence). This CDR3 is 13 amino acids long. The CDR3 sequence: CSARNTGNNEQFF.